This passage covers 14 T cell receptor beta chains from one sample sequenced in a study of T cells in women clearing cervical HPV infection. Assay used: immunoSEQ multiplex PCR; TCRdb lists only in-frame clones, some missing. This repertoire includes 25,000 to 30,000 clones. The sequenced sample was blood buffy coat. The receptors shown here come from a woman between 18 and 70 years old with a cervical HPV16 infection that either progressed to CIN3+ or cleared (not recorded which).

Note on this clone: The sequenced fragment ends 3 residues before the CDR3 boundary, so the rest is inferred from the germline J gene. The chain is built from TRBV7-2 and TRBJ1-2; 8 bases map to TRBD1. Germline trimming cut 1 base from V and 4 bases from J; bases unmatched to any gene: 5. The CDR3 is made up of 15 amino acids. Germline V lookup: CDR1 SGHTA, CDR2 FQGNSA. The CDR3 loop is CASSLGTGLSYGYTF. The sequenced CDR3 bases are TGTGCCAGCAGCTTAGGGACAGGGCTCAGCTATGGC.

Comment on this clone: The read terminates 3 residues before the CDR3 end, so the remaining end is supplied by the germline J gene. This chain links TRBV2 with TRBJ2-1; TRBD2 is a possible D gene (7 bases). The germline gives CDR1 SNHLY, CDR2 FYNNEI. This CDR3 is 15 amino acids long. The V end was cut by 3 bases, the J end by 4 bases, with 13 bases between. CDR3 DNA (partial): TGTGCCAGCAGTGATGCGGGGGCTTTATACAATGAG. Amino acids: CASSDAGALYNE. The whole CDR3 protein is CASSDAGALYNEQFF.

Turning to this clone: The read finishes 3 residues shy of the CDR3 end, and the germline J gene is used to complete it. V gene TRBV7-8 combines with J gene TRBJ1-1; 8 bases are shared with TRBD1. CDR1 is SGHVS and CDR2 is FQNEAQ in the germline V gene. The CDR3 runs to 14 residues. V shed 3 bases and J 5 bases; nucleotides not matched to a gene: 5. This CDR3 is CASSFGQGGTEAFF. The sequenced CDR3 bases are TGTGCCAGCAGCTTTGGACAGGGTGGGACTGAA.

Concerning this clone: The observed sequence ends 3 residues before the CDR3 terminus, with the missing tail filled in from the germline J gene. The V gene is TRBV19, the J gene TRBJ2-5, with 15 positions matching TRBD2. There are 14 residues in the CDR3. The V segment lost 8 bases and the J segment 5 bases; nucleotides outside the gene matches: 3. Germline-derived CDR1 and CDR2 are LNHDA and SQIVND (reference sequence). The part of the CDR3 DNA that was read is TGTGCCAGTGGACTAGCGGGAGGGTTGGAGACC. Encoded protein: CASGLAGGLET. The complete CDR3 protein is CASGLAGGLETQYF.

Points on this clone: Coverage ceases 3 residues before the CDR3 finishes, and the germline J gene fills in the end. V and J are TRBV7-6 and TRBJ2-1; 11 nucleotides line up with TRBD2. Trimming cost V 5 bases and J 7 bases; bases outside gene matches: 7. Per the germline V gene, CDR1 is SGHVS and CDR2 is FNYEAQ. This CDR3 is 15 amino acids long. CDR3 DNA (partial): TGTGCCAGCAGCCCCACTAGCGGGAGTAGAAATGAG. Translated, it gives CASSPTSGSRNE. The full CDR3 protein is CASSPTSGSRNEQFF.

This clone shows up as medium-sized (0.01 to 0.1%) by frequency. The read ends 3 residues before the CDR3 terminus; that terminus is restored from the germline J gene. The chain has TRBV18 and TRBJ2-3; 9 bases map to TRBD2. The CDR3 is 17 amino acids. The V segment lost 1 base and the J segment 2 bases; nucleotides outside the gene matches: 7. Per germline, CDR1 KGHSH and CDR2 LQKENI. CDR3 DNA (partial): TGTGCCAGCTCACCACTCGCTAGCGGGGAACCCACAGATACG. Its protein is CASSPLASGEPTDT. The entire CDR3 reads CASSPLASGEPTDTQYF.

In regard to this clone: The CDR3 end lies 3 residues beyond the end of the read and is filled in from the germline J gene. V gene TRBV5-1 combines with J gene TRBJ2-5, with no clear D. Trimming pared 2 bases from V and 3 bases from J, leaving 2 bases between. CDR3 length: 11 amino acids. The germline CDR1 and CDR2 sequences are SGHRS and YFSETQ. The CDR3 bases that were read are TGCGCCAGCAGCTTCGAAGAGACC. This encodes CASSFEET. The full-length CDR3 reads as CASSFEETQYF.

With regard to this clone: The DNA ends 3 residues before the CDR3 does, and the rest of the CDR3 is filled in from the germline J gene. The chain links TRBV12-3 or TRBV12-4 to TRBJ2-1, with no clear D. The CDR3 spans 15 residues. V was trimmed by 1 base and J by 1 base, leaving 8 bases between them. The CDR3 DNA, read in part, is TGTGCCAGCAGTTTAGAAAGCGCTTCCTACAATGAG. It specifies CASSLESASYNE. The complete CDR3 sequence is CASSLESASYNEQFF.

On this clone: The observed sequence ends 3 residues before the CDR3 terminus, with the missing tail filled in from the germline J gene. The chain carries TRBV20-1 and TRBJ2-1; TRBD1 matches 7 bases. Germline V gene data show CDR1 as DFQATT and CDR2 as SNEGSKA (reference sequence). V shed 4 bases, J shed 3 bases, and the junction held 9 bases outside the gene matches. This CDR3 region has 15 residues. The CDR3 spells CSAKLRDSHYNEQFF. CDR3 DNA, as far as it was read: TGCAGTGCTAAGTTACGGGACAGCCACTACAATGAG.

On this clone: The read is 3 residues too short to cover the CDR3 end, so that end is filled in from the germline J gene. This chain joins TRBV5-1 and TRBJ2-1; D is possibly TRBD2 (6 bases). The CDR3 runs 16 residues. Trimming took off 4 bases at V and 4 bases at J, with 18 bases between the two ends. Germline V gene sequence: CDR1 SGHRS, CDR2 YFSETQ. The sequenced CDR3 bases are TGCGCCAGCAGCCTGGAGGGTGTTTTCGGATACAATGAG. Protein: CASSLEGVFGYNE. The CDR3 in its entirety is CASSLEGVFGYNEQFF.

CDR3 DNA, as far as it was read: TGTGCCAGCAGCGCCGGGACAGTTAATTCACCA. Protein product: CASSAGTVNSP. The full-length CDR3 reads as CASSAGTVNSPLFF. V usage is TRBV11-2 and J usage is TRBJ1-4; 7 positions agree with TRBD1. The read terminates 3 residues ahead of where the CDR3 ends, so the germline J gene completes it. This CDR3 has 14 amino acids. From germline, CDR1 is SGHAT and CDR2 FQNNGV.

A word on this clone: The read ends 3 residues early relative to the CDR3; the germline J gene fills the gap. The genes are TRBV19 and TRBJ2-1; D might be TRBD2 (7 bases). V dropped 9 bases and J dropped 5 bases, with 17 bases sitting between them. CDR3 length: 14 amino acids. The germline CDR1 and CDR2 sequences are LNHDA and SQIVND (reference sequence). CDR3 loop: CASRGALGDNEQFF. The CDR3 bases that were read are TGTGCCAGCCGGGGGGCTCTCGGGGACAATGAG.

Details on this clone: The read ends 3 residues early relative to the CDR3; the germline J gene fills the gap. The chain joins TRBV7-6 to TRBJ2-5; no clear D gene. The germline V gene has CDR1 SGHVS and CDR2 FNYEAQ. Trimming shortened V by 0 bases and J by 5 bases, and 16 bases separated the two germline ends. The length of the CDR3 is 16 residues. CDR3 sequence reads: CASSLAILTAGETQYF. The CDR3 DNA, read in part, is TGTGCCAGCAGCTTAGCGATCCTTACCGCCGGGGAGACC.

A remark on this clone: Sequencing ends 3 residues short of the CDR3 end; the germline J gene provides the rest. V is TRBV7-9 and J is TRBJ1-2; tentative D call: TRBD1 (5 bases). This CDR3 comprises 14 residues. Germline assignment: CDR1 SEHNR and CDR2 FQNEAQ (reference sequence). CDR3: CASSLIEGRYDYTF. Partial CDR3 DNA: TGTGCCAGCAGCTTAATTGAGGGGAGGTACGAC.